The entry below describes one TCR beta chain. Its target is unknown. Germline lookup yields CDR1 LGHDT and CDR2 YNNKEL (reference sequence). The J segment lost 3 bases and the V segment lost 8 bases, leaving 7 bases of the junction unmatched. CDR3 size: 15 residues. These data are taken from a study of vaccination effects on CD4 cells after COVID-19. Before sequencing took place, the ViraFEST assay used viral peptide pools to expand antigen-specific CD4+ T cells. Culturing for 10 days preceded CD4+ T cell isolation. The vaccine given was either BNT162b2 or mRNA-1273, in two doses. Libraries were prepared by immunoSEQ multiplex PCR; TCRdb keeps only in-frame clonotypes and omits some of them. The sample shows some 50,000 clones, about 76% of them seen only once.

The material sequenced was CD4+ T cells from PBMCs cultured with HCoV-OC43 spike peptides, taken after COVID-19 vaccination. The subset denotes: HCoV-OC43 spike overlapping peptide pool stimulation. The source of this sequence is a human donor who received a COVID-19 vaccine. The chain employs TRBV3-1 (or the pseudogene TRBV3-2) and TRBJ1-4, with 9 bases fitting TRBD1. In nucleotides, the CDR3 is TGTGCCAGCTCATCCGGGACAGGGCCTAATGAAAAACTGTTTTTT. Protein: CASSSGTGPNEKLFF.